This is a list of T cell receptor beta chains from one sample in a study of technical replicates of blood from a handful of donors. The assay was immunoSEQ multiplex PCR, and TCRdb's table has in-frame clones only and misses some. Here the sample spans tens of thousands of clones, about 98% being singletons. The source material was T cells isolated from PBMCs. The receptor source for this set is a human donor in good health. The conserved cysteine and the conserved F or W are not part of the CDR3 here.

v_call cdr3_aa
TRBV4-1 ASSQGRGTGNYEQY
TRBV9 ASSPGSEATEAF
TRBV27 ASSTDQETQY
TRBV18 ASSPSLQGANEQY
TRBV10-3 AISEAKGDLGYT
TRBV6-4 ASSDSFGGLQPQH
TRBV30 AWSGPVSQGFGGYT
TRBV25-1 ASTSRNTEAF
TRBV29-1 SVEGTDREGIDTQY
TRBV13 ASSRRDGGTGELF
TRBV15 ATSPERDRGTDTQY
TRBV28 ASSSTGNEQF
TRBV14 ASSQDIRGEQY
TRBV6-6 ASSYSGGPEAF
TRBV4-1 ASSQVPGTGELF
TRBV7-9 ASSFLAGGGYT
TRBV30 ACSGRARHEQY
TRBV5-6 ASSSVRQGVGGELF
TRBV5-1 ASSLGLAGGYRADTQY
TRBV28 ASRGGQPGNTIY
TRBV29-1 SVEGPGLRAGYT
TRBV27 ASSATSGSEQY
TRBV4-1 ASSQDRGSPLH
TRBV6-1 ASSVGGGPYEQY
TRBV6-4 ASSDGWGRVAF
TRBV19 ASSMGGGAPYEQY
TRBV5-1 ASSSQGTGNTEAF
TRBV4-1 ASSQEWRGRITDTQY
TRBV29-1 SFRDTAEAF
TRBV6-5 ASSYPDSPLH
TRBV6-5 ASGQGPGNTIY
TRBV30 AWSVAGVYGNTIY
TRBV2 ASSEARGTAYEQY
TRBV6-6 AILSGTGELF
TRBV4-1 ASSQVFKETQY
TRBV7-8 ASTGSGSNQPQH
TRBV28 ASSSGQGGSYGYT
TRBV7-9 ASSHGSPEGYT
TRBV4-2 ASSQDIGTLVEQY